This T cell receptor (beta chain) derives from a study of blood T cell repertoires in COVID-19. Across the study: Researchers got acute and convalescent COVID-19 samples from the United States, Italy and Spain. From T cells, B-cell-depleted T cells, or PBMCs came the material, which was cDNA or gDNA.

As handled by the study authors: How many nucleated cells were present was estimated from reference gene primer amplification. Using immunoSEQ multiplex PCR, the repertoire was profiled, and TCRdb retains in-frame clones only, with some absent. V and J calls and clone size are copied from that table; D and trimming were computed from the DNA. The sample holds 99,000 or so clones, 80% to 90% seen once. Seattle researchers signed up patients amid active infection and tracked them longitudinally. Germline-derived CDR1 and CDR2 are LGHDT and YNNKEL (reference sequence). This CDR3 comprises 18 residues. V shed 2 bases and J shed 4 bases, with 21 bases lying between them.

The sequence was collected from a man aged 50-60 years with COVID-19, enrolled during active disease. The genes are TRBV3-1 (or the pseudogene TRBV3-2) and TRBJ1-5, with TRBD1 as a possible D gene (6 bases). The sequenced material came from peripheral blood. The CDR3 sequence is CASSQTEEFGQKNQPQHF. The CDR3 bases are TGTGCCAGCAGCCAAACGGAAGAATTTGGACAGAAGAATCAGCCCCAGCATTTT.